The T cell receptor (beta chain) described here comes from a study of T cell changes during pregnancy in multiple sclerosis. Using immunoSEQ multiplex PCR, the repertoire was profiled, and TCRdb retains in-frame clones only, with some absent. Of about 92,000 clones listed, around 93% are singletons. The material sequenced was peripheral blood, taken in the third trimester of pregnancy. The TCR sequence derives from a female donor with multiple sclerosis, enrolled in a pregnancy study.

CDR3 nucleotide sequence: TGTGCCAGCAGTTTGGGACAGTACAATGAGCAGTTCTTC. This sequence encodes CASSLGQYNEQFF. The V and J genes are TRBV28 and TRBJ2-1, with 7 bases aligning to TRBD1. The V and J ends lost 3 bases and 4 bases, in that order; junction bases with no gene match: 0. Germline assignment: CDR1 MDHEN and CDR2 SYDVKM. This CDR3 is 13 amino acids long.